Each of the 9 T cell receptor beta chains below was sequenced from the same sample in a study of blood T cells in healthy people across ages. With a J-beta primer mix and a sample-barcoded 5' primer, a second PCR ran about 7 to 11 cycles. One entry per CDR3 protein results from TCRdb running MiXCR on the 5' RACE reads. The data hold 700,000 or so distinct CDR3 sequences, with about 24% observed a single time. The sample comprised blood. The receptors stem from a man between 65 and 85 years old in good health.

There are a few counts of this clonotype. The chain joins TRBV20-1 to TRBJ1-1, with 10 bases matching TRBD1. This CDR3 spans 15 amino acids. Looked up from germline, CDR1 is DFQATT and CDR2 is SNEGSKA (reference sequence). V trimming: 6 bases; J trimming: 2 bases; junction bases outside the gene matches: 9. CDR3 protein: CSAPGTGAGNTEAFF. CDR3 DNA: TGCAGTGCGCCGGGGACAGGGGCAGGAAACACTGAAGCTTTCTTT.

The chain couples TRBV7-2 to TRBJ1-2, with 8 bases lining up with TRBD1. With V trimmed by 4 bases and J by 8 bases, 9 bases remained unmatched. There are 14 residues in the CDR3. CDR1 is SGHTA, CDR2 FQGNSA, per germline. The CDR3 DNA follows: TGTGCCAGCAGCTGGGGACAGGAAGCTGGGGGCTACACCTTC. This codes for CASSWGQEAGGYTF.

This clonotype was detected a few times. The chain links TRBV20-1 to TRBJ2-3; D is perhaps TRBD2 (5 bases). Germline CDR1 is DFQATT and CDR2 is SNEGSKA (reference sequence). The CDR3 sequence is 14 residues long. The germline V and J ends were trimmed by 5 bases and 2 bases, with 14 bases remaining between them. The CDR3 DNA reads as TGCAGTGCTCCCCTAGGAGGTTCCACAGATACGCAGTATTTT. Translated: CSAPLGGSTDTQYF.

The rearrangement joins TRBV20-1 to TRBJ1-5; 8 bases are shared with TRBD1. This CDR3 is built from 13 residues. J lost 4 bases, V lost 6 bases, and 5 bases had no gene match. Looked up from germline, CDR1 is DFQATT and CDR2 is SNEGSKA (reference sequence). CDR3 nucleotides: TGCAGTGCCAGGGACAGGACGAATCAGCCCCAGCATTTT. Protein sequence: CSARDRTNQPQHF.

This clonotype was detected many times. The V call is TRBV4-2, the J call TRBJ2-3; 7 bases are shared with TRBD2. CDR3 length: 16 residues. With 0 bases clipped from V and 1 base from J, the junction kept 4 bases outside the gene matches. Germline V gene data show CDR1 as LGHNA and CDR2 as YNFKEQ. This CDR3 reads CASSQDSSGGTDTQYF. The CDR3 coding sequence is TGTGCCAGCAGCCAAGATTCGAGCGGGGGCACAGATACGCAGTATTTT.

This clonotype was recorded at least ten times. The chain joins TRBV19 to TRBJ2-7; 10 bases agree with TRBD1. The CDR3 spans 14 residues. Germline-derived CDR1 and CDR2 are LNHDA and SQIVND (reference sequence). With V trimmed by 8 bases and J by 5 bases, 9 bases remained unmatched. CDR3 in amino acids: CASGQPGQGNEQYF. In nucleotides, the CDR3 is TGTGCCAGTGGACAACCGGGACAGGGGAACGAGCAGTACTTC.

Only a few counts were recorded for this clonotype. V is TRBV6-1 and J is TRBJ2-5; D may be TRBD2 (5 bases). TRBJ2-7 matches the DNA end more closely, so the J call is doubtful. Germline CDR1 is MNHNS and CDR2 is SASEGT. The CDR3 has 16 residues. CDR3 bases: TGTGCCAGCCGGGTCATGGGCGAAATAGCGCTCTACGAGCAGTACTTC. It encodes CASRVMGEIALYEQYF.

The chain links TRBV20-1 to TRBJ1-1; the match to TRBD1 covers 7 bases. This CDR3 is built from 15 residues. The V gene end was trimmed by 3 bases and the J gene end by 3 bases; junction bases not matched to a gene: 10. The germline V gene has CDR1 DFQATT and CDR2 SNEGSKA (reference sequence). The CDR3 loop reads CSASSPGGGDTEAFF. CDR3 DNA: TGCAGTGCTAGCTCGCCAGGGGGGGGGGACACTGAAGCTTTCTTT.

A note on this clonotype: A much larger clone lies one base from this, so it may be a read error. The chain couples TRBV7-9 to TRBJ2-3; perhaps TRBD2 as D (5 bases). The CDR3 runs 13 residues. V was shortened by 11 bases and J by 0 bases, with 12 bases between the two germline ends. Germline values: CDR1 SEHNR, CDR2 FQNEAQ (reference sequence). The CDR3 DNA sequence: TGTGCCGGCAACGGGGTTAGCACAGATACGCAGTATTTT. Translation gives CAGNGVSTDTQYF.